These T cell receptor beta chains were read from a single sample in a study of shared T cell receptors in the human thymus. Measured with immunoSEQ multiplex PCR; TCRdb has only the in-frame clones, and not every one. The data show hundreds of thousands of clones, 85% to 90% seen once. The same specimen was also included in a second study, on human thymus T cells.

Sample: thymocytes. These receptors originate from a boy under two years old with a congenital heart defect. The CDR3 runs from the conserved cysteine through the conserved F or W. Fields, in order: V gene, D gene, clone size, J gene, CDR3 protein, CDR3 DNA. The D gene is left open where the match is weak. Size is stated for part of the rows, as once, few or many counts, or as a class when the clone is expanded.

TRBV6-4,.,.,TRBJ1-2,CASSGPTGLLKGYGYTF,TGTGCCAGCAGTGGTCCGACAGGACTGCTAAAAGGCTATGGCTACACCTTC
TRBV4-2,TRBD2,.,TRBJ2-1,CASSQVGIGTKVSSYNEQFF,TGTGCCAGCAGCCAAGTCGGAATCGGGACTAAAGTGTCCTCCTACAATGAGCAGTTCTTC
TRBV30,.,.,TRBJ1-1,CAWSVPNRLNTEAFF,TGTGCCTGGAGTGTACCTAACAGGTTGAACACTGAAGCTTTCTTT
TRBV5-1,TRBD1,.,TRBJ1-4,CASSHWTGSANEKLFF,TGCGCCAGCAGCCACTGGACAGGGTCGGCTAATGAAAAACTGTTTTTT
TRBV28,TRBD2,.,TRBJ2-7,CASSLKSGRIPYEQYF,TGTGCCAGCAGTTTAAAGAGCGGGAGAATTCCCTACGAGCAGTACTTC
TRBV9,.,.,TRBJ1-1,CASSVAGDTEAFF,TGTGCCAGCAGCGTAGCAGGGGATACTGAAGCTTTCTTT
TRBV27,TRBD1,.,TRBJ1-1,CASSSGTDNTEAFF,TGTGCCAGCAGTTCTGGGACAGATAACACTGAAGCTTTCTTT
TRBV2,TRBD2,.,TRBJ2-7,CASGSGRASGTYEQYF,TGTGCCAGCGGAAGCGGGAGGGCAAGTGGGACCTACGAGCAGTACTTC
TRBV5-1,.,.,TRBJ2-5,CASSLGNQTQETQYF,TGCGCCAGCAGCTTGGGAAACCAGACTCAAGAGACCCAGTACTTC
TRBV10-3,.,.,TRBJ2-2,CAIDSGSNTGELFF,TGTGCCATCGATAGCGGTTCGAACACCGGGGAGCTGTTTTTT
TRBV4-2,TRBD2,.,TRBJ2-3,CASSPLAGESDTQYF,TGTGCCAGCAGCCCCCTAGCGGGAGAATCAGATACGCAGTATTTT
TRBV28,.,.,TRBJ1-3,CVVGSSGNTIYF,TGTGTTGTGGGCTCCTCTGGAAACACCATATATTTT
TRBV7-2,TRBD2,.,TRBJ2-2,CASSSSGRAWTGELFF,TGTGCCAGCAGCTCTAGCGGGAGGGCCTGGACCGGGGAGCTGTTTTTT
TRBV9,.,few,TRBJ2-3,CASSPGLTFRTDTQYF,TGTGCCAGCAGCCCCGGACTGACCTTCAGAACAGATACGCAGTATTTT